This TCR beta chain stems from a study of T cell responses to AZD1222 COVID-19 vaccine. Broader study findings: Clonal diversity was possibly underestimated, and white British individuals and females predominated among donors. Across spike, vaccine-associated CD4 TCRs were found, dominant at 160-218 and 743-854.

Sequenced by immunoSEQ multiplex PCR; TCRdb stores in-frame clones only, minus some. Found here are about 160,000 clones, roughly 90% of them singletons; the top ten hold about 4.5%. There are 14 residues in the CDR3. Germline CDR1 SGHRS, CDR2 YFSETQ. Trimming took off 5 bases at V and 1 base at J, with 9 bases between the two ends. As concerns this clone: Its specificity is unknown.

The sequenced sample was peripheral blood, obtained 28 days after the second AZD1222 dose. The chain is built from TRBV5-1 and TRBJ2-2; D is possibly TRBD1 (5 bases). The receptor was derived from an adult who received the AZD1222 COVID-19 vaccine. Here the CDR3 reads CASREQENTGELFF. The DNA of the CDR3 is TGCGCCAGCAGAGAACAGGAGAACACCGGGGAGCTGTTTTTT.